The 14 T cell receptor beta chains presented below share a single source sample, sequenced in a study of CD8 T cells in ankylosing spondylitis. TCRdb called the 5' RACE reads again in MiXCR, with one record for every CDR3 protein. This sample yields tens of thousands of distinct CDR3 sequences, of which 5.5% to 7.5% are seen a single time; about 12% belongs to the top ten. Sequencing used blood, either unsorted or a sorted T cell fraction (not recorded which). The origin of the receptors is a male donor with ankylosing spondylitis or in good health (not recorded which).

This clonotype has ten or more counts. The J gene is TRBJ1-2, the V gene TRBV7-2; unclear D gene. The ends were cut back, 1 base at V and 1 base at J, with 13 bases in the middle. This CDR3 comprises 16 residues. The germline V gene encodes CDR1 SGHTA and CDR2 FQGNSA. CDR3 amino acids: CASSLDTRGLNYGYTF. The CDR3 DNA reads TGTGCCAGCAGCTTAGATACCCGCGGGCTTAACTATGGCTACACCTTC.

This clonotype was recorded at least ten times. The V gene is TRBV6-6, the J gene TRBJ2-7; no clear D. This CDR3 is built from 11 residues. CDR1 is MNHNY, CDR2 SVGAGI, per germline (reference sequence). Trimming cost V 6 bases and J 3 bases, with 6 bases left between them. DNA of the CDR3: TGTGCCAGCAGCAAAATCTACGAGCAGTACTTC. Translation: CASSKIYEQYF.

This clonotype has a handful of counts. The chain couples TRBV7-6 to TRBJ2-6, with D perhaps matching TRBD1 (6 bases). CDR1 is SGHVS, CDR2 FNYEAQ, per germline. This CDR3 is built from 17 residues. V lost 5 bases and J lost 4, with 18 bases in between. CDR3 protein: CASSLGPGAWGANVLTF. The CDR3 DNA sequence: TGTGCCAGCAGCCTGGGACCAGGGGCGTGGGGGGCCAACGTCCTGACTTTC.

This clonotype was observed many times. The chain uses TRBV13 and TRBJ2-7, with unresolved D. This CDR3 is built from 12 residues. The germline V and J ends were trimmed by 2 bases and 3 bases, with 5 bases remaining between them. Germline CDR1 and CDR2: PRHDT and FYEKMQ (reference sequence). The CDR3 here is CASSLTSYEQYF. CDR3 DNA: TGTGCCAGCAGCTTAACCAGCTACGAGCAGTACTTC.

This clonotype was observed many times. The chain recombines TRBV20-1 with TRBJ1-1; D is unclear. This CDR3 has 14 amino acids. In germline, CDR1 is DFQATT, CDR2 SNEGSKA (reference sequence). The CDR3 spells CTSPSRQTNTEAFF. CDR3 nucleotide sequence: TGCACCTCCCCTTCAAGGCAGACGAACACTGAAGCTTTCTTT.

Turning to this clonotype: This may be a read error, as it is one base from a much larger clone. The rearrangement uses TRBV30 and TRBJ2-3; TRBD1 is a possible D gene (6 bases). Germline lookup yields CDR1 GTSNPN and CDR2 SVGIG (reference sequence). V shed 5 bases and J shed 4 bases, with 22 bases lying between them. This CDR3 is built from 16 residues. In nucleotides, the CDR3 is TGTGCCTGGGGCACGACTTTCAGGGGAGCCGCAGATACGCAGTATTTT. Translated: CAWGTTFRGAADTQYF.

This clonotype was detected many times. V and J are TRBV5-1 and TRBJ2-7; 10 bases match TRBD2. Germline lookup yields CDR1 SGHRS and CDR2 YFSETQ. The CDR3 runs to 14 residues. Losses at the gene ends were 7 bases for V and 4 bases for J; bases not matched to a gene: 8. CDR3 coding DNA: TGCGCCAGCTCCCGGACTAGCGGAAAATACGAGCAGTACTTC. This encodes CASSRTSGKYEQYF.

In this sample, this clonotype turned up many times. The V gene is TRBV6-5, the J gene TRBJ1-5; D gene uncertain. CDR1 MNHEY and CDR2 SVGAGI come from the germline V gene. The CDR3 sequence is 13 residues long. V was trimmed by 0 bases and J by 7 bases, leaving 7 bases between them. The CDR3 loop is CASSYSTLQPQHF. The CDR3 nucleotides are TGTGCCAGCAGTTACTCGACGCTCCAGCCCCAGCATTTT.

This clonotype occurred many times. This chain uses TRBV29-1 with TRBJ2-1; 8 positions match TRBD1. The V gene's germline CDR1 is SQVTM and CDR2 ANQGSEA. V shed 5 bases, J shed 8 bases, and the junction held 14 bases outside the gene matches. This CDR3 contains 15 residues. CDR3 sequence reads: CSVLRTGQEGDEQFF. DNA of the CDR3: TGCAGCGTTTTACGTACGGGACAGGAGGGCGATGAGCAGTTCTTC.

As to this clonotype: A read error may produce the germline difference seen at one junction end. The chain couples TRBV14 to TRBJ2-7, with D unclear. Looked up from germline, CDR1 is SGHDN and CDR2 is FVKESK. The CDR3 has 12 amino acids. The chain's CDR3 is CASSQVSYAQYF. CDR3 bases: TGTGCCAGTAGCCAAGTATCCTACGCGCAGTACTTC.

At least ten counts were recorded for this clonotype. This chain connects TRBV27 to TRBJ2-7; possibly TRBD1 or TRBD2 for D (5 bases each). The germline V and J ends were trimmed by 7 bases and 4 bases, with 23 bases remaining between them. The CDR3 has 16 residues. In germline, CDR1 is MNHEY, CDR2 SMNVEV (reference sequence). The CDR3 reads CASTSLGVGLLYEQYF. CDR3 DNA sequence: TGTGCCAGCACCAGTTTGGGGGTCGGGTTATTGTACGAGCAGTACTTC.

This clonotype was seen at least ten times. The V and J genes are TRBV7-2 and TRBJ2-1; perhaps D is TRBD1 or TRBD2 (5 bases each). The CDR3 covers 12 residues. V was clipped by 5 bases and J by 10 bases, with 12 bases between them. The germline CDR1 and CDR2 sequences are SGHTA and FQGNSA. The CDR3 DNA follows: TGTGCCAGCAGCCCGGGGCGCGGGGAGCAGTTCTTC. This codes for CASSPGRGEQFF.

This clonotype has a count of ten or more. The gene calls are TRBV27 and TRBJ2-7; D uncertain. Looked up from germline, CDR1 is MNHEY and CDR2 is SMNVEV (reference sequence). The CDR3 totals 13 residues. V shed 0 bases and J shed 0 bases, with 3 bases lying between them. CDR3 DNA: TGTGCCAGCAGTTTATCCGACTCCTACGAGCAGTACTTC. This codes for CASSLSDSYEQYF.

This clonotype is medium-sized (0.01 to 0.1%) within its sample. The gene calls are TRBV29-1 and TRBJ2-4; 7 bases map to TRBD2. V was pared by 1 base and J by 7 bases, with 7 bases of the junction left unmatched. Per germline, CDR1 SQVTM and CDR2 ANQGSEA. This CDR3 is built from 14 residues. The CDR3 DNA is TGCAGCGTTGAAGGGCAACTGGGGGGGAACATTCAGTACTTC. This codes for CSVEGQLGGNIQYF.